The subject of this entry is one T cell receptor beta chain. What it recognizes is unknown. This entry comes from a study of siplizumab effects on memory and regulatory T cells. Study-wide findings and caveats: Alloreactive clones mapping to unstimulated subsets formed only a minor fraction. Researchers could not give a naive or memory phenotype to roughly 75-95% of proliferating CD4+ or CD8+ clones.

CDR1 is MGHRA, CDR2 YSYEKL, per germline. This CDR3 contains 14 residues. Trimming stripped 3 bases from V and 8 bases from J, with 14 bases between. Method: immunoSEQ multiplex PCR; TCRdb's copy keeps in-frame clones and lacks some. The table has approximately 94,000 clones, about nine tenths seen once. This receptor was identified in a human donor in good health. This rearrangement joins TRBV4-1 to TRBJ1-3; perhaps TRBD1 as D (5 bases). Sequencing was done on a sample of CD4+ T cells sorted from blood. CDR3 DNA: TGCGCCAGCAGCCAGGTGGGGCAGCCGGACACCATATATTTT. Its translation: CASSQVGQPDTIYF.